Listed here are 14 T cell receptor beta chains from one sample, sequenced in a study of blood T cells in healthy people across ages. Combining a sample-barcoded 5' primer with a J-beta primer mix, a second PCR ran for roughly 7 to 12 cycles. TCRdb itself ran the 5' RACE reads through MiXCR, one entry per CDR3 protein. The sample carries about 1.5 million distinct CDR3 sequences, approximately 43% recorded once. The sample consisted of blood. Receptor source: a young woman in good health.

This clonotype has a count of ten or more. Germline is not matched at one junction end, which may reflect a read error. The V and J genes are TRBV5-1 and TRBJ2-3, with 11 bases fitting TRBD2. Germline CDR1 and CDR2: SGHRS and YFSETQ. The CDR3 totals 16 residues. As DNA, the CDR3 is TGTGCCAGCAGCCCGGGACTAGCGGCTAGCACAGATACGCAGTATTTT. Translating it yields CASSPGLAASTDTQYF.

This clonotype has more than one count but fewer than ten. The chain employs TRBV24-1 and TRBJ2-7, with D perhaps matching TRBD1 (5 bases). The germline CDR1 and CDR2 sequences are KGHDR and SFDVKD. The V and J ends lost 3 bases and 3 bases respectively, with 14 bases between them. The CDR3 is 15 amino acids. This chain's CDR3 is CATSDQRQRLYEQYF. The CDR3, as DNA: TGTGCCACCAGTGATCAGAGACAGAGACTCTACGAGCAGTACTTC.

This clonotype was picked up a small number of times. This rearrangement joins TRBV25-1 to TRBJ2-2, with D unclear. The V end lost 5 bases, the J end lost 1 base, and 11 bases lay between the germline ends. CDR1 MGHDK and CDR2 SYGVNS come from the germline V gene. This CDR3 spans 15 amino acids. The CDR3 loop reads CASSLPGRNTGELFF. The CDR3 DNA follows: TGTGCCAGCAGTCTTCCCGGCCGGAACACCGGGGAGCTGTTTTTT.

This clonotype came up a few times. The rearrangement links TRBV12-3 or TRBV12-4 to TRBJ2-5; D perhaps matches TRBD1 (7 bases). The closer fit of TRBJ2-7 to the DNA end suggests the J call may be wrong. CDR3 length: 13 residues. The chain's CDR3 is CASRQGTFNEQYF. CDR3 nucleotides: TGTGCCAGCAGACAGGGGACTTTCAACGAGCAGTACTTC.

This clonotype turned up a few times. The genes are TRBV20-1 and TRBJ2-1; no clear D gene. The V gene's germline CDR1 is DFQATT and CDR2 SNEGSKA (reference sequence). Trimming removed 2 bases from V and 1 base from J, with 15 bases in between. CDR3 size: 16 residues. CDR3 bases: TGCAGTGCTAGATATCAGACTGGCTTTTCCTACAATGAGCAGTTCTTC. Translating it yields CSARYQTGFSYNEQFF.

The rearrangement joins TRBV3-1 to TRBJ1-3; D not certain. The CDR3 loop spans 13 amino acids. Trimming shortened V by 1 base and J by 4 bases, and 5 bases separated the two germline ends. Germline CDR1 LGHDT, CDR2 YNNKEL (reference sequence). CDR3 sequence (DNA): TGTGCCAGCAGCCAAGCTAAGGGAAACACCATATATTTT. It encodes CASSQAKGNTIYF.

The chain links TRBV11-2 to TRBJ2-3; 9 bases line up with TRBD2. Germline trimming cut 4 bases from V and 5 bases from J; bases unmatched to any gene: 10. Per germline, CDR1 SGHAT and CDR2 FQNNGV. The CDR3 covers 16 residues. CDR3 amino acids: CASSSVAGVGGDTQYF. The CDR3 nucleotides are TGTGCCAGCAGCTCCGTAGCGGGAGTCGGGGGAGATACGCAGTATTTT. The variable domain in full, with the rest retrieved from reference TRBV11-2 and TRBJ2-3, is EAGVAQSPRYKIIEKRQSVAFWCNPISGHATLYWYQQILGQGPKLLIQFQNNGVVDDSQLPKDRFSAERLKGVDSTLKIQPAKLEDSAVYLCASSSVAGVGGDTQYFGPGTRLTVL.

This chain links TRBV3-1 with TRBJ2-3; unclear D gene. CDR1 is LGHDT, CDR2 YNNKEL, per germline (reference sequence). Trimming left V 6 bases short and J 6 bases short, with 16 bases between. This CDR3 is built from 14 residues. This CDR3 reads CASRDTWTKDTQYF. The CDR3 region has the DNA TGTGCCAGCAGAGACACGTGGACGAAGGATACGCAGTATTTT.

About this clonotype itself: Sequence at one end of the junction differs from germline and may be a read error. V gene TRBV4-1 combines with J gene TRBJ1-1; D ambiguous. Germline lookup yields CDR1 MGHRA and CDR2 YSYEKL. The CDR3 is 12 amino acids. The CDR3 loop is CASSQGDTESFF. CDR3 coding DNA: TGCGCCAGCAGCCAGGGTGACACTGAATCTTTCTTT.

This chain links TRBV7-3 with TRBJ2-7; D call uncertain. V shed 0 bases and J shed 7 bases, with 13 bases lying between them. The CDR3 sequence is 14 residues long. CDR1 and CDR2 (germline): SGHTA, FQGTGA. CDR3 in amino acids: CASSLTRSSNEQYF. The CDR3 coding sequence is TGTGCCAGCAGCTTAACTCGGAGCAGCAATGAGCAGTACTTC.

The chain couples TRBV5-1 to TRBJ2-3; 9 bases align to TRBD1. Germline-derived CDR1 and CDR2 are SGHRS and YFSETQ. The CDR3 contains 16 residues. After removal of 3 bases from V and 0 bases from J, the junction contained 5 bases not matched to a gene. CDR3 bases: TGCGCCAGCAGCTCCGGGACAGGGACTAGCACAGATACGCAGTATTTT. Amino acid sequence: CASSSGTGTSTDTQYF.

Only a few counts were recorded for this clonotype. The gene calls are TRBV5-1 and TRBJ2-7, with a weak D call TRBD2 (5 bases). Trimming cost V 0 bases and J 3 bases, with 13 bases left between them. Per the germline V gene, CDR1 is SGHRS and CDR2 is YFSETQ. The CDR3 contains 15 residues. For the CDR3, the DNA is TGCGCCAGCAGCTTGGGTGAGGGTTTTGGCTACGAGCAGTACTTC. Translation: CASSLGEGFGYEQYF. The whole variable domain, remainder taken from reference TRBV5-1 and TRBJ2-7, is KAGVTQTPRYLIKTRGQQVTLSCSPISGHRSVSWYQQTPGQGLQFLFEYFSETQRNKGNFPGRFSGRQFSNSRSEMNVSTLELGDSALYLCASSLGEGFGYEQYFGPGTRLTVT.

In its sample, this clonotype was seen a few times. The CDR3 here is CASSLVAGIGINEQFF. CDR3 nucleotide sequence: TGTGCCAGCAGCTTAGTAGCGGGAATAGGGATCAATGAGCAGTTCTTC. The chain recombines TRBV7-6 with TRBJ2-1; the match to TRBD2 covers 8 bases. The CDR3 is 16 residues long. V lost 1 base and J lost 6; bases outside the gene matches: 8. Germline V gene lookup returns CDR1 SGHVS and CDR2 FNYEAQ.

Comment on this clonotype: This sequence may be a read error, since a much larger clone differs from it by one base. The chain couples TRBV2 to TRBJ2-3; the match to TRBD2 covers 8 bases. V dropped 7 bases and J dropped 5; count of bases not matched to a gene: 8. This CDR3 spans 14 amino acids. CDR1 SNHLY and CDR2 FYNNEI come from the germline V gene. CDR3 nucleotides: TGTGCCAGCACCCTGGGACTAGTAGGAGATACGCAGTATTTT. It codes for CASTLGLVGDTQYF.